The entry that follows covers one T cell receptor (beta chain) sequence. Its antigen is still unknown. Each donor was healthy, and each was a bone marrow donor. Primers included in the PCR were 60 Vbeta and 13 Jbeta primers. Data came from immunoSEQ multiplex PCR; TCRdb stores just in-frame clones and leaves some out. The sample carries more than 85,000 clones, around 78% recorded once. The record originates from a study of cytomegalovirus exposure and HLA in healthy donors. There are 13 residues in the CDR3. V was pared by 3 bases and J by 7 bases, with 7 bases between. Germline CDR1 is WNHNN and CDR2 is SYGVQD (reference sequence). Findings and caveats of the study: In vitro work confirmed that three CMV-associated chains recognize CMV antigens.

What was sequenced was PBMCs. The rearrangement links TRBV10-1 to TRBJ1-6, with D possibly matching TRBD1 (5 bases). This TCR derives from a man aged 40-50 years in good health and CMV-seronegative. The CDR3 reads CASSERQNSPLHF. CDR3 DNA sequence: TGCGCCAGCAGTGAACGACAGAATTCACCCCTCCACTTT.